These 28 T cell receptor beta chains originate from one sample sequenced in a study of human T cells and chemical hapten exposure. Regarding time point: patch test 1, 2 weeks after DPC sensitization. Sample treatment: therapeutic diphenylcyclopropenone sensitization with weekly scalp DPC. TCRdb fed the RACE reads into MiXCR, producing one record per CDR3 protein. Here the sample spans 70,000 to 100,000 distinct CDR3 sequences, 7% to 8% being singletons. The sequencing here drew on whole blood, taken in connection with sensitization to the hapten diphenylcyclopropenone (DPC). The source is a woman aged 25 to 45 with alopecia areata. Some clones in this sample may be carry-over from other donors' samples.

The genes are TRBV12-3 or TRBV12-4 and TRBJ1-1, with TRBD1 as a possible D gene (5 bases). V lost 6 bases, J lost 6 bases, and 14 bases lay in between. The CDR3 sequence is 13 residues long. Written as DNA, the CDR3 is TGTGCCAGCAGGGACGGGGGAACGGCTGAAGCTTTCTTT. Its protein is CASRDGGTAEAFF.

The table lists this clonotype with many counts. The chain is built from TRBV6-2 or TRBV6-3 and TRBJ1-2; D is undetermined. Germline-derived CDR1 and CDR2 are MNHEY and SVGEGT. This CDR3 region has 14 residues. V lost 2 bases to trimming and J lost 4 bases, with 11 bases between them. The CDR3 sequence is CASSYGDNVYGYTF. In nucleotides, the CDR3 is TGTGCCAGCAGTTACGGCGACAACGTCTATGGCTACACCTTC.

The chain combines TRBV20-1 with TRBJ1-2; D is perhaps TRBD1 (5 bases). The ends were cut back, 3 bases at V and 8 bases at J, with 25 bases in the middle. Germline V gene data show CDR1 as DFQATT and CDR2 as SNEGSKA (reference sequence). The CDR3 is 16 amino acids. The CDR3 region is CSASKLTKTGTDGYTF. In DNA, the CDR3 is TGCAGTGCTAGTAAACTGACGAAAACCGGGACTGACGGCTACACCTTC.

DNA of the CDR3: TGTGCCATCAGTGCCGGAGACAGGGGGCCATCGAGCAATCAGCCCCAGCATTTT. The encoded protein is CAISAGDRGPSSNQPQHF. The chain uses TRBV10-3 and TRBJ1-5, with 10 bases matching TRBD1. The V gene's germline CDR1 is ENHRY and CDR2 SYGVKD. The CDR3 spans 18 residues. V gave up 4 bases and J gave up 1 base; unmatched junction bases: 10.

A note on this clonotype: Possible read error: a much larger clone is one base away. The chain links TRBV2 to TRBJ2-7; 7 positions agree with TRBD1. Germline assignment: CDR1 SNHLY and CDR2 FYNNEI. This CDR3 contains 13 residues. V was clipped by 4 bases and J by 5 bases; unmatched bases: 5. In DNA form, the CDR3 reads TGTGCCAGCAGTGGGGACAGCCCCGACGAGCAGTACTTC. It codes for CASSGDSPDEQYF.

The chain recombines TRBV4-2 with TRBJ1-2; tentative D call: TRBD1 (5 bases). V lost 1 base and J lost 8, with 8 bases in between. Germline V lookup: CDR1 LGHNA, CDR2 YNFKEQ. This CDR3 has 12 amino acids. The CDR3 nucleotides read TGTGCCAGCAGCCAAGCAGGGCCCGGCTACACCTTC. This sequence encodes CASSQAGPGYTF.

This clonotype was seen more than once but under ten times. The chain links TRBV20-1 to TRBJ2-3; D uncertain. Germline V gives CDR1 DFQATT, CDR2 SNEGSKA (reference sequence). V lost 6 bases and J lost 0, with 7 bases in between. This CDR3 is 12 amino acids long. In DNA form, the CDR3 reads TGCAGTGCGCCAGTTAGCACAGATACGCAGTATTTT. Translating gives CSAPVSTDTQYF.

This clonotype was picked up a small number of times. The chain carries TRBV2 and TRBJ2-3; D gene ambiguous. V lost 6 bases, J lost 9 bases, and 13 bases lay in between. CDR1 is SNHLY and CDR2 is FYNNEI in the germline V gene. CDR3 length: 12 residues. In nucleotides, the CDR3 is TGTGCCAGCAGCCCTAATCCCGGGACGCAGTATTTT. The encoded protein is CASSPNPGTQYF.

In this sample, this clonotype turned up a few times. V is TRBV5-1 and J is TRBJ2-2, with D perhaps given as TRBD1 or TRBD2 (5 bases each). Germline CDR1 reads SGHRS; CDR2 reads YFSETQ. V lost 1 base and J 0 bases, leaving 7 bases between the germline ends. This CDR3 comprises 15 residues. The CDR3 nucleotides are TGCGCCAGCAGCTTGAGGGACGCGAACACCGGGGAGCTGTTTTTT. Amino acids: CASSLRDANTGELFF.

In this sample, this clonotype turned up many times. The rearrangement joins TRBV7-3 to TRBJ2-5; TRBD2 matches 9 bases. V was pared by 3 bases and J by 5 bases, with 7 bases of the junction left unmatched. There are 15 residues in the CDR3. Germline CDR1 and CDR2: SGHTA and FQGTGA. In DNA, the CDR3 is TGTGCCAGCAGCTTGAATAGCGGGGGCCAGGAGACCCAGTACTTC. It specifies CASSLNSGGQETQYF.

In its sample, this clonotype was seen many times. This chain links TRBV30 with TRBJ1-2, with D hard to call. There are 16 residues in the CDR3. Germline V lookup: CDR1 GTSNPN, CDR2 SVGIG (reference sequence). Trimming left V 0 bases short and J 2 bases short, with 16 bases between. The CDR3, as DNA: TGTGCCTGGAGTGTACGCCGACCCCGGGGAAACTATGGCTACACCTTC. Translating gives CAWSVRRPRGNYGYTF.

Ten or more counts support this clonotype. The chain is built from TRBV14 and TRBJ2-7, with D perhaps assigned TRBD1 or TRBD2 (5 bases each). V was clipped by 9 bases and J by 2 bases, with 17 bases between them. There are 14 residues in the CDR3. The germline gives CDR1 SGHDN, CDR2 FVKESK. In DNA, the CDR3 is TGTGCCAGTCAGGGAGCCGGAACTCCCTACGAGCAGTACTTC. Amino acids: CASQGAGTPYEQYF.

At least ten counts were recorded for this clonotype. The rearrangement joins TRBV12-3 or TRBV12-4 to TRBJ1-2, with TRBD1 identical over 7 bases. V trimming: 7 bases; J trimming: 8 bases; junction bases outside the gene matches: 7. The CDR3 has 12 residues. The CDR3 region is CASTRQGLGYTF. The CDR3 DNA sequence: TGTGCCAGCACCCGACAGGGTTTGGGCTACACCTTC.

At least ten counts were recorded for this clonotype. The CDR3 loop is CSTGGPEEQYF. The CDR3 bases are TGCAGTACCGGGGGACCGGAAGAGCAGTACTTC. The chain combines TRBV20-1 with TRBJ2-7; perhaps TRBD2 as D (6 bases). The V and J ends lost 8 bases and 7 bases respectively, with 15 bases between them. The germline CDR1 and CDR2 sequences are DFQATT and SNEGSKA (reference sequence). CDR3 length: 11 amino acids.

The J gene is TRBJ2-1, the V gene TRBV5-1, with 7 bases fitting TRBD2. V lost 5 bases and J lost 1; bases outside the gene matches: 6. The CDR3 loop spans 15 amino acids. Germline V gives CDR1 SGHRS, CDR2 YFSETQ. The CDR3 nucleotides read TGCGCCAGCAGGGAATGGGGGGGGTCCTACAATGAGCAGTTCTTC. As protein: CASREWGGSYNEQFF. The full variable domain, in which reference TRBV5-1 and TRBJ2-1 provide the parts outside the CDR3, is KAGVTQTPRYLIKTRGQQVTLSCSPISGHRSVSWYQQTPGQGLQFLFEYFSETQRNKGNFPGRFSGRQFSNSRSEMNVSTLELGDSALYLCASREWGGSYNEQFFGPGTRLTVL.

The chain carries TRBV12-3 or TRBV12-4 and TRBJ1-6, with D possibly being TRBD1 (6 bases). This CDR3 is built from 12 residues. Trimming removed 7 bases at V and 14 bases at J, with 15 bases between. Written as DNA, the CDR3 is TGTGCCAGCACCCAAGGGGGGCAGTCCCTCCACTTT. Its protein is CASTQGGQSLHF.

Many counts were recorded for this clonotype. The chain joins TRBV5-1 to TRBJ1-1, with 9 bases that match TRBD1. The CDR3 has 14 amino acids. The germline V gene encodes CDR1 SGHRS and CDR2 YFSETQ. Trimming cost V 4 bases and J 5 bases; bases outside gene matches: 6. The CDR3, as DNA: TGCGCCAGCAGCCCGGGGACAGGGCATACTGAAGCTTTCTTT. Translating gives CASSPGTGHTEAFF. The whole variable domain, filled in from reference TRBV5-1 and TRBJ1-1, reads KAGVTQTPRYLIKTRGQQVTLSCSPISGHRSVSWYQQTPGQGLQFLFEYFSETQRNKGNFPGRFSGRQFSNSRSEMNVSTLELGDSALYLCASSPGTGHTEAFFGQGTRLTVV.

In its sample, this clonotype was seen a few times. The chain joins TRBV7-2 to TRBJ2-5, with 10 positions matching TRBD2. Germline CDR1 reads SGHTA; CDR2 reads FQGNSA. V lost 3 bases and J lost 3; bases outside the gene matches: 1. This CDR3 spans 14 amino acids. The CDR3 is CASSFSGGKETQYF. The CDR3 DNA sequence: TGTGCCAGCAGCTTTAGCGGGGGGAAAGAGACCCAGTACTTC.

This clonotype has a count of ten or more. The V gene is TRBV6-2 or TRBV6-3, the J gene TRBJ2-1; 10 bases match TRBD2. The CDR3 has 16 residues. Trimming removed 7 bases from V and 0 bases from J; junction bases left unmatched: 6. In germline, CDR1 is MNHEY, CDR2 SVGEGT. The CDR3 DNA reads as TGTGCCAGCATTAAAGCGGGGGGGAACTCCTACAATGAGCAGTTCTTC. Protein: CASIKAGGNSYNEQFF.

This clonotype was counted between two and nine times. J is TRBJ2-3 and V is TRBV24-1; 8 nucleotides match TRBD1. CDR3 length equals 16 residues. Trimming took 7 bases from V and 1 from J; bases not matched to a gene: 9. Looked up from germline, CDR1 is KGHDR and CDR2 is SFDVKD. In nucleotides, the CDR3 is TGTGCCACCAGCGGGGCCCCGGGACAGGGCACAGATACGCAGTATTTT. Its protein is CATSGAPGQGTDTQYF.

The chain carries TRBV5-6 and TRBJ1-1; possibly TRBD1 for D (5 bases). Germline V gene lookup returns CDR1 SGHDT and CDR2 YYEEEE. CDR3 length: 14 residues. V gave up 0 bases and J gave up 7 bases, with 13 bases separating them. The CDR3 DNA is TGTGCCAGCAGCTTGGTTGGCAGACAGAGTGAAGCTTTCTTT. The encoded protein is CASSLVGRQSEAFF.

In this sample, this clonotype turned up many times. J is TRBJ1-1 and V is TRBV20-1; no definite D call. Trimming took off 0 bases at V and 7 bases at J, with 12 bases between the two ends. CDR1 is DFQATT, CDR2 SNEGSKA, per germline (reference sequence). CDR3 length: 13 residues. The CDR3 DNA is TGCAGTGCTAGAGATCCGCAGAGACTTGAAGCTTTCTTT. Protein product: CSARDPQRLEAFF.

The V gene is TRBV12-3 or TRBV12-4, the J gene TRBJ2-3; 8 bases are a match to TRBD1. The length of the CDR3 is 15 residues. V dropped 6 bases and J dropped 4; count of bases not matched to a gene: 9. The CDR3 region has the DNA TGTGCCAGCAGCACAGGGGGTATGGGGTCAGATACGCAGTATTTT. Translated, it gives CASSTGGMGSDTQYF.

This clonotype was detected only a few times. J is TRBJ2-5 and V is TRBV19; possible D gene TRBD2, 7 bases. The CDR3 length is 14 residues. V gave up 2 bases and J gave up 4 bases, with 11 bases separating them. The germline V gene has CDR1 LNHDA and CDR2 SQIVND (reference sequence). The CDR3 here is CASSIRGGTETQYF. The DNA for the CDR3 is TGTGCCAGTAGTATAAGGGGGGGCACAGAGACCCAGTACTTC.

This clonotype came up a few times. The chain recombines TRBV30 with TRBJ2-1; no definite D call. CDR3 length: 15 amino acids. Germline CDR1 and CDR2: GTSNPN and SVGIG (reference sequence). Trimming left V 0 bases short and J 0 bases short, with 9 bases between. CDR3 sequence reads: CAWSVILSSYNEQFF. CDR3 in DNA: TGTGCCTGGAGTGTAATTTTGAGCTCCTACAATGAGCAGTTCTTC. Based on the CDR3 plus reference TRBV30 and TRBJ2-1, the full variable domain is SQTIHQWPATLVQPVGSPLSLECTVEGTSNPNLYWYRQAAGRGLQLLFYSVGIGQISSEVPQNLSASRPQDRQFILSSKKLLLSDSGFYLCAWSVILSSYNEQFFGPGTRLTVL.

V gene TRBV20-1 combines with J gene TRBJ1-5; TRBD1 is a possible D gene (5 bases). Germline lookup yields CDR1 DFQATT and CDR2 SNEGSKA (reference sequence). This CDR3 comprises 14 residues. Trimming took off 6 bases at V and 0 bases at J, with 12 bases between the two ends. The CDR3 loop is CSAWGGNSNQPQHF. The DNA of the CDR3 is TGCAGTGCCTGGGGGGGTAATAGCAATCAGCCCCAGCATTTT.

This clonotype was recorded many times. The chain employs TRBV3-1 and TRBJ1-6; D is unclear. Germline-derived CDR1 and CDR2 are LGHDT and YNNKEL (reference sequence). Trimming took off 4 bases at V and 7 bases at J, with 20 bases between the two ends. This CDR3 spans 17 amino acids. The CDR3 nucleotides read TGTGCCAGCAGCCCGGGCTACCAAATAGCAACAAATTCACCCCTCCACTTT. Translating gives CASSPGYQIATNSPLHF.

V gene TRBV6-1 combines with J gene TRBJ2-2; TRBD2 matches at 7 bases. CDR3 length: 17 amino acids. Unmatched junction bases numbered 13, after V lost 6 bases and J lost 3 bases. In germline, CDR1 is MNHNS, CDR2 SASEGT. The CDR3: CASRSSSGGKHTGELFF. CDR3 coding DNA: TGTGCCAGCAGATCCTCATCGGGGGGAAAGCACACCGGGGAGCTGTTTTTT.